Following are 17 T cell receptor beta chains from one sample sequenced in a study of graft-versus-host responses after intestinal transplantation. Specified time point: postoperative day 105 after intestinal transplantation (dayNNNN = postoperative day). Clones were read by immunoSEQ multiplex PCR, and TCRdb kept only the in-frame ones, dropping some. The top ten hold about 3.7% of the sample, which has 12,000 or so clones, about nine tenths seen once. The sample here was PBMCs, taken 105 days after intestinal transplantation. These receptors were obtained from a human patient who received an intestinal transplant, so some T cells may come from the graft donor.

The genes are TRBV9 and TRBJ2-1; D unresolved. The CDR3 is 13 amino acids. Germline-derived CDR1 and CDR2 are SGDLS and YYNGEE. V lost 3 bases and J lost 6, with 10 bases in between. Here the CDR3 reads CASSDTSPNEQFF. The DNA of the CDR3 is TGTGCCAGCAGCGACACTTCCCCCAATGAGCAGTTCTTC.

The chain employs TRBV19 and TRBJ2-3, with unresolved D. CDR3 size: 14 residues. Trimming took off 1 base at V and 0 bases at J, with 5 bases between the two ends. CDR1 LNHDA and CDR2 SQIVND come from the germline V gene (reference sequence). CDR3 sequence: CASSIGESTDTQYF. CDR3 coding DNA: TGTGCCAGTAGTATAGGGGAAAGCACAGATACGCAGTATTTT. Based on the CDR3 plus reference TRBV19 and TRBJ2-3, the full variable domain is DGGITQSPKYLFRKEGQNVTLSCEQNLNHDAMYWYRQDPGQGLRLIYYSQIVNDFQKGDIAEGYSVSREKKESFPLTVTSAQKNPTAFYLCASSIGESTDTQYFGPGTRLTVL.

Concerning this clone: The sample has other DNA sequences that encode this CDR3 too. The chain carries TRBV21-1 and TRBJ2-5; TRBD2, the D gene given by the table, was not confirmed from the DNA. TRBV21-1 is reported as a pseudogene. CDR3 length: 17 amino acids. The CDR3, as DNA: TGTGCCAGCAGCAAAGCGTACAAGCCCGGCGGTCAAGAGACCCAGTACTTC. Translated: CASSKAYKPGGQETQYF.

The rearrangement links TRBV5-4 to TRBJ2-3; D remains ambiguous. This CDR3 spans 13 amino acids. The germline gives CDR1 SGHNT, CDR2 YYREEE (reference sequence). V gave up 0 bases and J gave up 4 bases, with 6 bases separating them. Here the CDR3 reads CASSLDGADTQYF. The CDR3 DNA reads as TGTGCCAGCAGCTTGGATGGCGCAGATACGCAGTATTTT. The full variable domain, its missing parts supplied by reference TRBV5-4 and TRBJ2-3, is ETGVTQSPTHLIKTRGQQVTLRCSSQSGHNTVSWYQQALGQGPQFIFQYYREEENGRGNFPPRFSGLQFPNYSSELNVNALELDDSALYLCASSLDGADTQYFGPGTRLTVL.

The chain couples TRBV6-5 to TRBJ1-6; D perhaps matches TRBD1 (5 bases). The CDR3 has 13 residues. Looked up from germline, CDR1 is MNHEY and CDR2 is SVGAGI. Between the trimmed V and J ends, which lost 5 bases and 8 bases, there was a span of 10 bases. The CDR3 sequence is CASSPGAYSPLHF. CDR3 nucleotides: TGTGCCAGCAGTCCCGGGGCCTATTCACCCCTCCACTTT.

This chain connects TRBV5-1 to TRBJ2-1; D remains unclear. This CDR3 spans 14 amino acids. Germline CDR1 reads SGHRS; CDR2 reads YFSETQ. V lost 2 bases to trimming and J lost 0 bases, with 6 bases between them. CDR3 coding DNA: TGCGCCAGCAGCTTAAGGGACTCCTACAATGAGCAGTTCTTC. It translates to CASSLRDSYNEQFF.

V is TRBV28 and J is TRBJ2-1, with TRBD1 identical over 8 bases. V trimming: 2 bases; J trimming: 8 bases; junction bases outside the gene matches: 8. The CDR3 extends over 15 amino acids. From germline, CDR1 is MDHEN and CDR2 SYDVKM. The CDR3 DNA follows: TGTGCCAGCAGTTTAGGGACAGGTACCGCCGATGAGCAGTTCTTC. Translation: CASSLGTGTADEQFF.

The rearrangement links TRBV9 to TRBJ1-3; weak D call: TRBD1 (5 bases). The CDR3 runs 14 residues. V lost 4 bases to trimming and J lost 0 bases, with 8 bases between them. Germline CDR1 is SGDLS and CDR2 is YYNGEE. CDR3 loop: CASSLQDSGNTIYF. The CDR3 DNA sequence: TGTGCCAGCAGCTTACAGGACTCTGGAAACACCATATATTTT.

V usage is TRBV4-1 and J usage is TRBJ2-7; 10 bases align to TRBD1. CDR3 size: 14 residues. V dropped 1 base and J dropped 4; count of bases not matched to a gene: 1. Germline V gene data show CDR1 as MGHRA and CDR2 as YSYEKL. CDR3 nucleotide sequence: TGCGCCAGCAGCCAAGGGGGACAGGGGTACGAGCAGTACTTC. Translated, it gives CASSQGGQGYEQYF.

V usage is TRBV21-1 and J usage is TRBJ2-3; the D call TRBD1 from the table was never checked on the DNA. TRBV21-1 is assigned pseudogene status. The CDR3 has 17 residues. For the CDR3, the DNA is TGTGCCAGCAGCGCCTACCAGGGGGGACAGTCCACAGATACGCAGTATTTT. Translating gives CASSAYQGGQSTDTQYF.

J is TRBJ2-1 and V is TRBV7-7, with TRBD2 matching 7 bases. V gave up 5 bases and J gave up 7 bases; unmatched junction bases: 11. The CDR3 sequence is 15 residues long. CDR1 and CDR2 (germline): SSHAT, FNYEAQ (reference sequence). The CDR3 DNA reads TGTGCCAGCAGCACGGGAAGCCCCGGGGGGAATGAGCAGTTCTTC. The encoded protein is CASSTGSPGGNEQFF.

This clone was observed a single time. The chain carries TRBV29-1 and TRBJ2-3, with TRBD2 matching over 7 bases. Losses at the gene ends were 6 bases for V and 2 bases for J; bases not matched to a gene: 2. Looked up from germline, CDR1 is SQVTM and CDR2 is ANQGSEA. This CDR3 is built from 12 residues. CDR3 residues: CSVGGNTDTQYF. CDR3 nucleotide sequence: TGCAGCGTGGGAGGGAACACAGATACGCAGTATTTT.

This chain connects TRBV2 to TRBJ2-5; weak D call: TRBD2 (6 bases). This CDR3 region has 15 residues. Germline V gene lookup returns CDR1 SNHLY and CDR2 FYNNEI. The V and J ends lost 7 bases and 5 bases respectively, with 20 bases between them. CDR3 nucleotides: TGTGCCAGCACTGGAGGGACGGGAGCATGGGAGACCCAGTACTTC. This translates into CASTGGTGAWETQYF.

The gene calls are TRBV2 and TRBJ1-1; 9 nucleotides line up with TRBD1. The CDR3 is 14 amino acids. V was clipped by 7 bases and J by 3 bases; unmatched bases: 6. CDR1 is SNHLY, CDR2 FYNNEI, per germline. The CDR3 region has the DNA TGTGCCAGCACCAACTGGGACAGGGACACTGAAGCTTTCTTT. Its protein product is CASTNWDRDTEAFF. Full variable domain (remainder filled in from reference TRBV2 and TRBJ1-1): EPEVTQTPSHQVTQMGQEVILRCVPISNHLYFYWYRQILGQKVEFLVSFYNNEISEKSEIFDDQFSVERPDGSNFTLKIRSTKLEDSAMYFCASTNWDRDTEAFFGQGTRLTVV.

This clone was observed a handful of times. This sequence joins TRBV19 and TRBJ2-6, with D unresolved. Germline lookup yields CDR1 LNHDA and CDR2 SQIVND (reference sequence). The CDR3 sequence is 19 residues long. V lost 5 bases to trimming and J lost 5 bases, with 25 bases between them. The CDR3 loop is CASSPGKTKSQSRANVLTF. The CDR3 DNA reads as TGTGCCAGTAGTCCAGGCAAGACAAAATCACAAAGTCGGGCCAACGTCCTGACTTTC.

The table lists this clone with a few counts. The chain carries TRBV6-6 and TRBJ2-3, with 7 bases that match TRBD2. CDR3 length equals 14 residues. J was trimmed by 6 bases and V by 5 bases; bases with no gene match: 8. Germline loops: CDR1 MNHNY, CDR2 SVGAGI (reference sequence). The DNA for the CDR3 is TGTGCCAGCAGTATACGACTAGCCGGGGATACGCAGTATTTT. Protein product: CASSIRLAGDTQYF.

The V and J genes are TRBV7-6 and TRBJ2-5; D is unresolved. Trimming cost V 5 bases and J 4 bases, with 5 bases left between them. The CDR3 has 11 residues. Germline V gene sequence: CDR1 SGHVS, CDR2 FNYEAQ. CDR3 sequence: CASSPRETQYF. In nucleotides, the CDR3 is TGTGCCAGCAGCCCCCGAGAGACCCAGTACTTC.